The rows below give T cell receptor beta chains drawn from one sample of a study of CD8 T cell repertoires and HIV-1 epitope variants. Antigen specificity for these receptors is unknown. Generated by immunoSEQ multiplex PCR, the TCRdb table keeps only in-frame clones and is missing some. The sample shows about 5,800 clones, about three fifths of them seen only once. The sample taken for sequencing was cultured CD8+ T cells derived from PBMCs. The source of these receptors is a male donor with HIV. Both conserved end residues are part of each CDR3. A D gene is named only where the DNA matches it firmly. Not every row has a clone size; where given, it reads once, few, many or a size class.

V gene	J gene	clone size	D gene	CDR3 length	CDR3 DNA	CDR3 protein
TRBV19	TRBJ1-1	few	NA	13	TGTGCCAGTAGCCCGGGTTGGGGCACTGAAGCTTTCTTT	CASSPGWGTEAFF
TRBV7-6	TRBJ2-2	NA	NA	14	TGTGCCAGCAGCTCGGATCCTAACACCGGGGAGCTGTTTTTT	CASSSDPNTGELFF
TRBV27	TRBJ2-2	few	TRBD2	14	TGTGCCAGTGAGCCTAGCGGGAGAACCGGGGAGCTGTTTTTT	CASEPSGRTGELFF
TRBV7-9	TRBJ2-7	NA	TRBD2	16	TGTGCCAGCAGCGAAGAGGTAGCGGGGACTAACTACGAGCAGTACTTC	CASSEEVAGTNYEQYF
TRBV5-6	TRBJ2-7	once	NA	14	TGTGCCAGCAGCCTACAGGGAATCTCCTACGAGCAGTACTTC	CASSLQGISYEQYF
TRBV5-8	TRBJ1-2	few	NA	12	TGTGCCAGCAGCTTGCGGGCGGGGGGCTACACCTTC	CASSLRAGGYTF
TRBV7-6	TRBJ2-7	few	NA	14	TGTGCCAGCAGCTTTACCACTAGCTATAACGAGCAGTACTTC	CASSFTTSYNEQYF
TRBV7-8	TRBJ2-7	NA	NA	15	TGTGCCAGCAGCTTAACCGGGCAGGGCTCCTACGAGCAGTACTTC	CASSLTGQGSYEQYF
TRBV19	TRBJ2-2	NA	TRBD1	18	TGTGCCAGTAGTATATTAAGGGGACAGGGTACGAACACCGGGGAGCTGTTTTTT	CASSILRGQGTNTGELFF
TRBV19	TRBJ2-7	NA	TRBD2	16	TGTGCCAGTAGTATTGTTGCGGGGGTAGTTACGAACGAGCAGTACTTC	CASSIVAGVVTNEQYF
TRBV6-5	TRBJ2-7	NA	TRBD1	15	TGTGCCAGCAGCCCGACAGGGCCTAGCTCCTACGAGCAGTACTTC	CASSPTGPSSYEQYF
TRBV2	TRBJ2-7	NA	TRBD2	17	TGTGCCAGCAGTACGGGACTAGCGGGAGTGGGCGCCTCCGAGCAGTACTTC	CASSTGLAGVGASEQYF
TRBV7-9	TRBJ2-3	NA	NA	16	TGTGCCAGCAGCCGTGAGTCTCTCCGAGGCACAGATACGCAGTATTTT	CASSRESLRGTDTQYF
TRBV27	TRBJ2-7	NA	NA	15	TGTGCCAGCAGTCCAAGTTCGGCAGGGGACTACGAGCAGTACTTC	CASSPSSAGDYEQYF
TRBV7-9	TRBJ1-5	medium-sized	NA	12	TGTGCCAGCAGAGCGGGGACTCAGCCCCAGCATTTT	CASRAGTQPQHF
TRBV11-2	TRBJ2-2	few	NA	14	TGTGCCAGCAGCCTGAGTCGGAAGACCGGGGAGCTGTTTTTT	CASSLSRKTGELFF